Presented here are 29 T cell receptor beta chains from one specimen sequenced in a study of CD8 T cells in ankylosing spondylitis. The study, taken as a whole, reports: Made up of eight or nine highly homologous variants, a TCR beta motif appeared characteristic of ankylosing spondylitis blood.

One entry per CDR3 protein results from TCRdb running MiXCR on the 5' RACE reads. The sample gives more than 400,000 distinct CDR3 sequences, 5.3% of which show up once; approximately 4% is in the top ten. Their target antigens are unknown. The sample was blood, either unsorted or a sorted T cell fraction (not recorded which). The receptors were sampled from a male donor with ankylosing spondylitis.

In its sample, this clonotype was seen many times. The chain combines TRBV29-1 with TRBJ2-3; D not certain. With 0 bases removed from V and 3 bases from J, the gap between germline ends came to 10 bases. The V gene's germline CDR1 is SQVTM and CDR2 ANQGSEA. The CDR3 is 14 residues long. DNA of the CDR3: TGCAGCGTTGAAGATCTCGGCACAACAGATACGCAGTATTTT. It codes for CSVEDLGTTDTQYF.

This clonotype has a count of ten or more. Mismatch with germline at one junction end may stem from a read error. The chain links TRBV7-7 to TRBJ2-3; D remains unclear. CDR1 SSHAT and CDR2 FNYEAQ come from the germline V gene (reference sequence). This CDR3 has 13 residues. CDR3 residues: CASSPSLRDTQYF. CDR3 coding DNA: TGTGCTAGCAGCCCCTCTCTTCGGGATACGCAGTATTTT.

This clonotype was observed at least ten times. As DNA, the CDR3 is TGCAGTGCTAGAGTAGCGGGAGTTGGGACAGATACGCAGTATTTT. Its translation is CSARVAGVGTDTQYF. V and J are TRBV20-1 and TRBJ2-3; 9 positions agree with TRBD2. The V segment lost 1 base and the J segment 3 bases; nucleotides outside the gene matches: 5. The V gene's germline CDR1 is DFQATT and CDR2 SNEGSKA (reference sequence). The CDR3 is made up of 15 amino acids.

This clonotype has a count of ten or more. J is TRBJ1-5 and V is TRBV7-2, with D perhaps TRBD1 (5 bases). This CDR3 is built from 16 residues. The germline V gene encodes CDR1 SGHTA and CDR2 FQGNSA. V gave up 0 bases and J gave up 4 bases, with 13 bases separating them. The CDR3 spells CASSLARTGPNQPQHF. For the CDR3, the DNA is TGTGCCAGCAGCTTAGCGCGAACAGGACCAAATCAGCCCCAGCATTTT.

The table lists this clonotype with a count of one. The V and J genes are TRBV7-6 and TRBJ2-3, with D maybe TRBD2 (5 bases). This CDR3 spans 13 amino acids. Germline CDR1 SGHVS, CDR2 FNYEAQ. Between the trimmed V and J ends, which lost 5 bases and 3 bases, there was a span of 9 bases. CDR3 DNA sequence: TGTGCCAGCAGCCACCCGGGAACAGATACGCAGTATTTT. Amino acids: CASSHPGTDTQYF.

This clonotype was detected ten times or more. The chain recombines TRBV7-6 with TRBJ2-5; unclear D gene. Trimming took 3 bases from V and 2 from J, leaving 10 bases between them. The CDR3 contains 14 residues. Germline V lookup: CDR1 SGHVS, CDR2 FNYEAQ. The CDR3 DNA sequence: TGTGCCAGCAGCTTTAAAGGGCCACAAGAGACCCAGTACTTC. Its translation is CASSFKGPQETQYF. Together with reference TRBV7-6 and TRBJ2-5, the CDR3 gives the full variable domain: GAGVSQSPRYKVTKRGQDVALRCDPISGHVSLYWYRQALGQGPEFLTYFNYEAQQDKSGLPNDRFSAERPEGSISTLTIQRTEQRDSAMYRCASSFKGPQETQYFGPGTRLLVL.

This clonotype was detected many times. This chain uses TRBV14 with TRBJ2-5; the D gene is possibly TRBD2 (6 bases). V dropped 2 bases and J dropped 4 bases, with 11 bases sitting between them. The CDR3 is 14 amino acids. Germline CDR1 reads SGHDN; CDR2 reads FVKESK. The CDR3 loop is CASSQSLATETQYF. DNA of the CDR3: TGTGCCAGCAGCCAATCTCTAGCGACAGAGACCCAGTACTTC.

Many counts were recorded for this clonotype. The chain uses TRBV28 and TRBJ2-7; 8 nucleotides match TRBD1. Trimming cost V 6 bases and J 0 bases; bases outside gene matches: 4. The CDR3 covers 14 residues. CDR1 MDHEN and CDR2 SYDVKM come from the germline V gene. DNA of the CDR3: TGTGCCAGCAGGGGGGACAGGAGCTCCTACGAGCAGTACTTC. This codes for CASRGDRSSYEQYF.

There are many counts of this clonotype. The chain uses TRBV7-2 and TRBJ2-3; D is uncertain. V dropped 4 bases and J dropped 2 bases, with 7 bases sitting between them. There are 13 residues in the CDR3. Germline V gives CDR1 SGHTA, CDR2 FQGNSA. The CDR3 reads CASSSELTDTQYF. DNA for the CDR3: TGTGCCAGCAGCTCTGAGCTCACAGATACGCAGTATTTT.

This clonotype has a count of ten or more. The rearrangement joins TRBV27 to TRBJ2-6, with a weak D call TRBD1 (5 bases). This CDR3 region has 15 residues. CDR1 is MNHEY and CDR2 is SMNVEV in the germline V gene (reference sequence). Trimming pared 2 bases from V and 3 bases from J, leaving 8 bases between. CDR3 sequence reads: CASSLIGVGANVLTF. The CDR3 DNA reads as TGTGCCAGCAGTTTAATAGGGGTTGGGGCCAACGTCCTGACTTTC.

This clonotype was observed at least ten times. The chain recombines TRBV7-2 with TRBJ1-1, with D unclear. Between the trimmed V and J ends, which lost 1 base and 11 bases, there was a span of 14 bases. Germline values: CDR1 SGHTA, CDR2 FQGNSA. There are 13 residues in the CDR3. CDR3 residues: CASSLGQSGMAFF. The DNA for the CDR3 is TGTGCCAGCAGCTTAGGGCAGTCGGGGATGGCTTTCTTT. Full variable domain (missing parts from reference TRBV7-2 and TRBJ1-1): GAGVSQSPSNKVTEKGKDVELRCDPISGHTALYWYRQSLGQGLEFLIYFQGNSAPDKSGLPSDRFSAERTGGSVSTLTIQRTQQEDSAVYLCASSLGQSGMAFFGQGTRLTVV.

In this sample, this clonotype turned up many times. The rearrangement joins TRBV5-1 to TRBJ1-1, with D possibly matching TRBD1 (6 bases). From germline, CDR1 is SGHRS and CDR2 YFSETQ. The CDR3 consists of 13 residues. V lost 4 bases and J lost 3, with 10 bases in between. The CDR3 protein is CASSIRTDTEAFF. The CDR3 nucleotides read TGCGCCAGCAGCATACGGACAGACACTGAAGCTTTCTTT.

This clonotype has a count of ten or more. The genes are TRBV9 and TRBJ2-3; the D gene could be TRBD1 or TRBD2 (5 bases each). This CDR3 has 14 amino acids. Germline CDR1 and CDR2: SGDLS and YYNGEE. Trimming pared 0 bases from V and 2 bases from J, leaving 7 bases between. CDR3 DNA: TGTGCCAGCAGCGTAGCAGGGACCACAGATACGCAGTATTTT. Amino acids: CASSVAGTTDTQYF.

There are many counts of this clonotype. The J gene is TRBJ1-4, the V gene TRBV5-1, with TRBD1 matching over 8 bases. Trimming cost V 2 bases and J 8 bases; bases outside gene matches: 2. CDR3 size: 13 residues. CDR1 SGHRS and CDR2 YFSETQ come from the germline V gene. CDR3 sequence (DNA): TGCGCCAGCAGCTTCAGGGGGCAAGAAAAACTGTTTTTT. This sequence encodes CASSFRGQEKLFF.

This clonotype was counted at least ten times. The chain uses TRBV6-2 or TRBV6-3 and TRBJ2-7; D remains ambiguous. The germline V and J ends were trimmed by 2 bases and 5 bases, with 7 bases remaining between them. This CDR3 comprises 12 residues. CDR1 is MNHEY, CDR2 SVGEGT, per germline. The CDR3 DNA reads as TGTGCCAGCAGTTACAGGCGGAACGAGCAGTACTTC. This gives the protein CASSYRRNEQYF.

This clonotype was counted a few times. The rearrangement links TRBV10-3 to TRBJ1-2, with D possibly being TRBD1 (5 bases). The V gene's germline CDR1 is ENHRY and CDR2 SYGVKD. Trimming stripped 10 bases from V and 4 bases from J, with 13 bases between. The CDR3 spans 12 residues. In DNA form, the CDR3 reads TGTGCCACGGGGCAGGGAGTCTATGGCTACACCTTC. Amino acid sequence: CATGQGVYGYTF.

This clonotype was found a few times. The CDR3 sequence is CASSETTGTSYNEQFF. DNA for the CDR3: TGTGCCAGCAGTGAGACGACAGGGACCTCCTACAATGAGCAGTTCTTC. This chain uses TRBV5-4 with TRBJ2-1, with 7 bases lining up with TRBD1. The CDR3 has 16 amino acids. V dropped 5 bases and J dropped 0; count of bases not matched to a gene: 8. CDR1 and CDR2 (germline): SGHNT, YYREEE (reference sequence).

This chain uses TRBV28 with TRBJ2-7, with a possible D match to TRBD2 (5 bases). Trimming took off 6 bases at V and 6 bases at J, with 12 bases between the two ends. CDR3 length: 12 residues. The germline V gene encodes CDR1 MDHEN and CDR2 SYDVKM. CDR3: CASSTTRSEQYF. CDR3 in DNA: TGTGCCAGCAGCACTACTAGATCCGAGCAGTACTTC.

A few counts support this clonotype. This chain joins TRBV6-1 and TRBJ1-1; TRBD1 matches 7 bases. Germline trimming cut 4 bases from V and 1 base from J; bases unmatched to any gene: 6. Germline V gives CDR1 MNHNS, CDR2 SASEGT. CDR3 size: 15 residues. The CDR3 bases are TGTGCCAGCAGTGGGCCGGGACAGAGGAACACTGAAGCTTTCTTT. It yields the protein CASSGPGQRNTEAFF.

At least ten counts were recorded for this clonotype. This sequence joins TRBV7-9 and TRBJ2-5, with unresolved D. CDR3 length equals 13 residues. The V gene's germline CDR1 is SEHNR and CDR2 FQNEAQ (reference sequence). V lost 1 base to trimming and J lost 4 bases, with 7 bases between them. CDR3 coding DNA: TGTGCCAGCAGCTTAGTTAGGATAGAGACCCAGTACTTC. It is translated as CASSLVRIETQYF.

This clonotype appeared a few times. The rearrangement joins TRBV4-3 to TRBJ2-7; no reliable D call. Trimming left V 4 bases short and J 5 bases short, with 15 bases between. Germline-derived CDR1 and CDR2 are LGHNA and YSLEER. The CDR3 is 14 amino acids. For the CDR3, the DNA is TGCGCCAGCAGCCCCTCACCAGTTACTGACGAGCAGTACTTC. Its translation is CASSPSPVTDEQYF.

The V gene is TRBV12-3 or TRBV12-4, the J gene TRBJ2-7; D not resolved. CDR3 length equals 16 residues. Trimming pared 8 bases from V and 0 bases from J, leaving 20 bases between. The CDR3 coding sequence is TGTGCCAGCGGAAAATTTTCGGCCGTCAGCTCCTACGAGCAGTACTTC. Translated, it gives CASGKFSAVSSYEQYF.

This clonotype occurred many times. The rearrangement joins TRBV15 to TRBJ2-7; 10 bases match TRBD1. Trimming cost V 3 bases and J 0 bases; bases outside gene matches: 11. CDR3 length: 18 residues. Per germline, CDR1 LNHNV and CDR2 YYDKDF (reference sequence). CDR3 sequence (DNA): TGTGCCACCAGCAGGGGACCGAGGGACAGGGGACCCTCCTACGAGCAGTACTTC. Amino acids: CATSRGPRDRGPSYEQYF.

This clonotype was counted at least ten times. The CDR3 loop is CASSLGSGRTIEQFF. The CDR3 nucleotides are TGTGCCAGCAGTTTAGGAAGCGGGAGGACGATTGAGCAGTTCTTC. The chain employs TRBV27 and TRBJ2-1; 9 bases match TRBD2. The CDR3 extends over 15 amino acids. The junction had 8 bases not matched to a gene; V was cut back by 2 bases and J by 9 bases. Germline loops: CDR1 MNHEY, CDR2 SMNVEV (reference sequence).

This clonotype came up many times. This sequence joins TRBV5-6 and TRBJ1-2; 9 nucleotides agree with TRBD1. This CDR3 contains 15 residues. The ends lost 4 bases at V and 4 bases at J; junction bases unmatched: 8. CDR1 and CDR2 (germline): SGHDT, YYEEEE. The chain's CDR3 is CASSLQGAWSYGYTF. The CDR3 region has the DNA TGTGCCAGCAGCCTACAGGGGGCTTGGTCCTATGGCTACACCTTC.

This clonotype was counted at least ten times. The chain links TRBV15 to TRBJ2-1; D not resolved. V lost 0 bases and J lost 10, with 16 bases in between. The CDR3 runs 15 residues. Germline CDR1 reads LNHNV; CDR2 reads YYDKDF (reference sequence). The CDR3 DNA follows: TGTGCCACCAGCAGAGATCTGGCCAGCTTCGGGGAGCAGTTCTTC. This gives the protein CATSRDLASFGEQFF.

This clonotype was counted many times. The V call is TRBV7-2, the J call TRBJ2-5, with 11 nucleotides matching TRBD2. Germline values: CDR1 SGHTA, CDR2 FQGNSA. CDR3 length: 17 amino acids. The V segment lost 3 bases and the J segment 4 bases; nucleotides outside the gene matches: 10. The CDR3 DNA follows: TGTGCCAGCAGCTTCGGCCTAGCGGGAGGAGTAGGAGAGACCCAGTACTTC. This sequence encodes CASSFGLAGGVGETQYF.

This clonotype was detected many times. This chain uses TRBV5-1 with TRBJ2-1, with a tentative D call TRBD1 (5 bases). Germline V lookup: CDR1 SGHRS, CDR2 YFSETQ. CDR3 length equals 15 residues. Trimming cost V 4 bases and J 9 bases, with 20 bases left between them. Here the CDR3 reads CASSRSRQGFGEQFF. In nucleotides, the CDR3 is TGCGCCAGCAGCAGGAGTCGTCAGGGTTTTGGTGAGCAGTTCTTC. Full variable domain (missing parts from reference TRBV5-1 and TRBJ2-1): KAGVTQTPRYLIKTRGQQVTLSCSPISGHRSVSWYQQTPGQGLQFLFEYFSETQRNKGNFPGRFSGRQFSNSRSEMNVSTLELGDSALYLCASSRSRQGFGEQFFGPGTRLTVL.

This clonotype was seen a few times. This chain joins TRBV12-3 or TRBV12-4 and TRBJ2-7, with D perhaps matching TRBD1 or TRBD2 (6 bases each). The CDR3 is 14 residues long. V lost 10 bases and J lost 0, with 16 bases in between. The CDR3 DNA sequence: TGTGCCACCTCGAGGGGGACTCACTCCTACGAGCAGTACTTC. As protein: CATSRGTHSYEQYF.